Below are 17 T cell receptor beta chains sequenced from a single sample in a study of blood T cell repertoires in COVID-19. Assay used: immunoSEQ multiplex PCR; TCRdb lists only in-frame clones, some missing. The sample shows hundreds of thousands of clones, roughly 89% of them seen only once. Sample: peripheral blood. Source of these receptors: a woman in her fifties or sixties with COVID-19, enrolled during active disease.

The V and J genes are TRBV7-2 and TRBJ1-2; D is undetermined. Germline V gene data show CDR1 as SGHTA and CDR2 as FQGNSA. The CDR3 spans 14 residues. Trimming left V 3 bases short and J 5 bases short, with 13 bases between. Here the CDR3 reads CASSFPRVLYGYTF. In nucleotides, the CDR3 is TGTGCCAGCAGCTTTCCTCGGGTCCTTTATGGCTACACCTTC.

The chain links TRBV2 to TRBJ2-7; 9 bases line up with TRBD1. Trimming cost V 7 bases and J 5 bases; bases outside gene matches: 6. Germline lookup yields CDR1 SNHLY and CDR2 FYNNEI. There are 13 residues in the CDR3. CDR3 DNA sequence: TGTGCCAGCAAAAGGGACAGGGCCAACGAGCAGTACTTC. This encodes CASKRDRANEQYF.

This chain links TRBV20-1 with TRBJ2-1; 12 bases line up with TRBD2. Per germline, CDR1 DFQATT and CDR2 SNEGSKA (reference sequence). With V trimmed by 3 bases and J by 10 bases, 10 bases remained unmatched. This CDR3 spans 15 amino acids. CDR3: CSASASGGDGGEQFF. CDR3 DNA: TGCAGTGCTAGTGCTAGCGGGGGGGATGGAGGGGAGCAGTTCTTC.

V gene TRBV7-3 combines with J gene TRBJ1-6; D is perhaps TRBD1 (5 bases). CDR3 length: 19 residues. Germline V gene lookup returns CDR1 SGHTA and CDR2 FQGTGA. The V gene lost 2 bases and the J gene lost 5 bases, with 22 bases spanning the gap. CDR3 DNA sequence: TGTGCCAGCAGCTTATTGGTCGGTCCCCGCGCAGGGAATAATTCACCCCTCCACTTT. This translates into CASSLLVGPRAGNNSPLHF.

This chain links TRBV11-2 with TRBJ1-4; D is undetermined. The germline CDR1 and CDR2 sequences are SGHAT and FQNNGV. There are 13 residues in the CDR3. Trimming took off 4 bases at V and 4 bases at J, with 7 bases between the two ends. CDR3 residues: CASSSRINEKLFF. The CDR3 DNA reads as TGTGCCAGCAGCTCCAGGATTAATGAAAAACTGTTTTTT.

The genes are TRBV27 and TRBJ1-1; 9 positions match TRBD1. CDR1 is MNHEY, CDR2 SMNVEV, per germline (reference sequence). The CDR3 spans 16 residues. Germline trimming cut 6 bases from V and 4 bases from J; bases unmatched to any gene: 12. DNA for the CDR3: TGTGCCAGCAGGGGGATAACAGGGGGCTTAGGCACTGAAGCTTTCTTT. Protein sequence: CASRGITGGLGTEAFF.

This chain links TRBV2 with TRBJ1-2, with 8 bases lining up with TRBD1. V trimming: 5 bases; J trimming: 8 bases; junction bases outside the gene matches: 4. The CDR3 extends over 12 amino acids. CDR1 is SNHLY, CDR2 FYNNEI, per germline. The CDR3 bases are TGTGCCAGCAGTCACAGGGGGAGCGGCTACACCTTC. The encoded protein is CASSHRGSGYTF.

The rearrangement links TRBV29-1 to TRBJ1-5, with D perhaps TRBD1 (5 bases). Per germline, CDR1 SQVTM and CDR2 ANQGSEA. Trimming stripped 6 bases from V and 3 bases from J, with 12 bases between. The CDR3 runs 13 residues. The CDR3 is CSVRAQDNQPQHF. CDR3 coding DNA: TGCAGCGTGAGAGCACAGGACAATCAGCCCCAGCATTTT.

The chain has TRBV19 and TRBJ1-6; the D gene is possibly TRBD1 (6 bases). V was pared by 6 bases and J by 11 bases, with 17 bases between. The germline gives CDR1 LNHDA, CDR2 SQIVND (reference sequence). The CDR3 runs to 14 residues. The CDR3 DNA is TGTGCCAGTAGCCTAACAGGGATCTCTACACCCCTCCACTTT. This encodes CASSLTGISTPLHF. Together with reference TRBV19 and TRBJ1-6, the CDR3 gives the full variable domain: DGGITQSPKYLFRKEGQNVTLSCEQNLNHDAMYWYRQDPGQGLRLIYYSQIVNDFQKGDIAEGYSVSREKKESFPLTVTSAQKNPTAFYLCASSLTGISTPLHFGNGTRLTVT.

The table lists this clone with a count of one. The CDR3 loop is CSVEADSYEQYF. DNA for the CDR3: TGCAGCGTTGAGGCAGACTCCTACGAGCAGTACTTC. The chain uses TRBV29-1 and TRBJ2-7; D not resolved. CDR1 and CDR2 (germline): SQVTM, ANQGSEA. CDR3 length: 12 amino acids. The V gene lost 3 bases and the J gene lost 0 bases, with 6 bases spanning the gap.

This rearrangement joins TRBV19 to TRBJ2-7, with D perhaps TRBD2 (6 bases). CDR3 length: 14 amino acids. Germline V CDR1 and CDR2: LNHDA, SQIVND (reference sequence). V lost 4 bases and J 5 bases, leaving 15 bases between the germline ends. The CDR3 here is CASSTFGSRDEQYF. For the CDR3, the DNA is TGTGCCAGTAGTACTTTCGGGAGTCGGGACGAGCAGTACTTC.

The chain joins TRBV6-5 to TRBJ1-1; 7 bases match TRBD1. There are 14 residues in the CDR3. V was pared by 7 bases and J by 1 base, with 6 bases of the junction left unmatched. Germline lookup yields CDR1 MNHEY and CDR2 SVGAGI. DNA of the CDR3: TGTGCCAGCATCCAGGACAGGACGAACACTGAAGCTTTCTTT. This encodes CASIQDRTNTEAFF.

The V call is TRBV28, the J call TRBJ1-3; TRBD1 aligns across 9 bases. CDR3 length equals 15 residues. Looked up from germline, CDR1 is MDHEN and CDR2 is SYDVKM. V shed 5 bases, J shed 4 bases, and the junction held 6 bases outside the gene matches. CDR3 residues: CASSIRTGVGNTIYF. CDR3 nucleotide sequence: TGTGCCAGCAGTATAAGGACAGGGGTGGGAAACACCATATATTTT.

The chain is built from TRBV18 and TRBJ1-1; D perhaps matches TRBD1 (6 bases). In germline, CDR1 is KGHSH, CDR2 LQKENI. The CDR3 is 15 amino acids. Trimming stripped 3 bases from V and 4 bases from J, with 15 bases between. CDR3 sequence reads: CASSPAGAGATEAFF. The CDR3 coding sequence is TGTGCCAGCTCACCTGCGGGGGCCGGGGCCACTGAAGCTTTCTTT.

This clone was observed a handful of times. The rearrangement uses TRBV9 and TRBJ2-2; 8 nucleotides match TRBD1. The CDR3 has 17 amino acids. V gave up 2 bases and J gave up 7 bases; unmatched junction bases: 13. Germline assignment: CDR1 SGDLS and CDR2 YYNGEE. For the CDR3, the DNA is TGTGCCAGCAGCGTGGACCCCAACTCAGGGGGCGGCGGGGAGCTGTTTTTT. Translating gives CASSVDPNSGGGGELFF.

This clone was picked up a small number of times. V gene TRBV12-3 or TRBV12-4 combines with J gene TRBJ1-3; D gene unclear. Trimming removed 10 bases from V and 2 bases from J, with 12 bases in between. The CDR3 covers 13 residues. CDR3 amino acids: CAIDLNTGNTIYF. CDR3 DNA: TGTGCCATCGACTTAAATACTGGAAACACCATATATTTT.

V gene TRBV7-9 combines with J gene TRBJ1-1, with TRBD1 identical over 7 bases. Trimming cost V 8 bases and J 4 bases; bases outside gene matches: 4. Germline values: CDR1 SEHNR, CDR2 FQNEAQ (reference sequence). CDR3 size: 12 residues. The CDR3 DNA sequence: TGTGCCAGCGGCCGACAGGGCACTGAAGCTTTCTTT. It codes for CASGRQGTEAFF.